These 13 T cell receptor beta chains came from one sample sequenced in a study of T cells after yellow fever vaccination. One entry per CDR3 protein, called by TCRdb with MiXCR from the 5' RACE reads. The sample consists of around 340,000 distinct CDR3 sequences, around 12% of them appearing once. Sequencing was performed on CD4+ T cells sorted from PBMCs, taken 15 days after the yellow fever booster vaccination. The receptors were gathered from a man younger than 35 who received the YFV17D yellow fever vaccine.

The rearrangement links TRBV3-1 to TRBJ1-2; D gene ambiguous. Germline assignment: CDR1 LGHDT and CDR2 YNNKEL (reference sequence). V was cut by 0 bases and J by 8 bases, with 16 bases left in between. CDR3 length equals 15 residues. This CDR3 is CASSQDPRVGLGYTF. The CDR3 region has the DNA TGTGCCAGCAGCCAAGATCCCAGAGTCGGACTAGGCTACACCTTC.

The chain links TRBV5-1 to TRBJ2-6, with 9 positions matching TRBD1. Per germline, CDR1 SGHRS and CDR2 YFSETQ. V gave up 0 bases and J gave up 3 bases; unmatched junction bases: 4. CDR3 length equals 17 residues. CDR3 residues: CASSLEQGAFGANVLTF. The CDR3 DNA reads TGCGCCAGCAGCTTGGAACAGGGGGCCTTTGGGGCCAACGTCCTGACTTTC.

Notes on this clonotype: This clone may be a read error of a much larger clone one base away. The chain combines TRBV12-3 or TRBV12-4 with TRBJ2-1; the D is unclear. The CDR3 loop spans 11 amino acids. With 8 bases removed from V and 12 bases from J, the gap between germline ends came to 14 bases. The CDR3 loop reads CASRRVARQFF. The CDR3 DNA sequence: TGTGCCAGCCGGAGAGTGGCCCGGCAGTTCTTC.

There are a few counts of this clonotype. The V gene is TRBV3-1, the J gene TRBJ2-7; TRBD2 is a possible D gene (5 bases). Germline CDR1 and CDR2: LGHDT and YNNKEL (reference sequence). Trimming left V 6 bases short and J 9 bases short, with 15 bases between. CDR3 size: 12 residues. As DNA, the CDR3 is TGTGCCAGCAGTCCCGGCCATGGGAGGCAGTACTTC. This encodes CASSPGHGRQYF.

This chain connects TRBV19 to TRBJ1-1; 9 bases are a match to TRBD1. The CDR3 extends over 14 amino acids. V gave up 8 bases and J gave up 4 bases; unmatched junction bases: 8. Germline V gene lookup returns CDR1 LNHDA and CDR2 SQIVND (reference sequence). Written as DNA, the CDR3 is TGTGCCAGTGGGACAGGGTTCCGGGGCACTGAAGCTTTCTTT. It codes for CASGTGFRGTEAFF.

The rearrangement joins TRBV7-3 to TRBJ2-3; D is possibly TRBD1 (5 bases). Germline V gene data show CDR1 as SGHTA and CDR2 as FQGTGA. V was cut by 5 bases and J by 2 bases, with 11 bases left in between. The CDR3 totals 14 residues. Here the CDR3 DNA reads TGTGCCAGCAGCCCAGGGTTACACACAGATACGCAGTATTTT. Translation gives CASSPGLHTDTQYF.

V is TRBV19 and J is TRBJ2-4; a weak D match, TRBD1 (6 bases). V was clipped by 5 bases and J by 5 bases, with 16 bases between them. CDR1 LNHDA and CDR2 SQIVND come from the germline V gene (reference sequence). The CDR3 is 15 amino acids. The CDR3 spells CASSDPGQWENIQYF. The CDR3 bases are TGTGCCAGTAGTGACCCCGGACAGTGGGAAAACATTCAGTACTTC. The full variable domain, rest sourced from reference TRBV19 and TRBJ2-4, is DGGITQSPKYLFRKEGQNVTLSCEQNLNHDAMYWYRQDPGQGLRLIYYSQIVNDFQKGDIAEGYSVSREKKESFPLTVTSAQKNPTAFYLCASSDPGQWENIQYFGAGTRLSVL.

V is TRBV6-6 and J is TRBJ1-1; D not resolved. V was clipped by 0 bases and J by 1 base, with 9 bases between them. This CDR3 region has 15 residues. Germline V gene lookup returns CDR1 MNHNY and CDR2 SVGAGI (reference sequence). As DNA, the CDR3 is TGTGCCAGCAGTTACTCAGGGTCATCGAACACTGAAGCTTTCTTT. This sequence encodes CASSYSGSSNTEAFF.

This clonotype was observed at least ten times. The J gene is TRBJ2-3, the V gene TRBV7-8; 11 nucleotides match TRBD2. The ends lost 3 bases at V and 4 bases at J; junction bases unmatched: 6. The CDR3 spans 16 residues. Germline CDR1 SGHVS, CDR2 FQNEAQ. CDR3 residues: CASSFTPGLAADTQYF. In DNA form, the CDR3 reads TGTGCCAGCAGCTTCACACCGGGACTAGCGGCAGATACGCAGTATTTT.

The chain joins TRBV11-2 to TRBJ2-7; 7 positions match TRBD1. The V gene's germline CDR1 is SGHAT and CDR2 FQNNGV. After removal of 3 bases from V and 2 bases from J, the junction contained 1 base not matched to a gene. The length of the CDR3 is 13 residues. The chain's CDR3 is CASSFGQAYEQYV. Here the CDR3 DNA reads TGTGCCAGCAGCTTCGGACAGGCCTACGAGCAGTACGTC.

The sample holds a few counts of this clonotype. This rearrangement joins TRBV29-1 to TRBJ1-2; possible D gene TRBD1, 6 bases. V shed 4 bases and J shed 2 bases, with 17 bases lying between them. Germline V CDR1 and CDR2: SQVTM, ANQGSEA. The CDR3 loop spans 15 amino acids. CDR3 residues: CSVGGTGWGNYGYTF. The CDR3 DNA follows: TGCAGCGTTGGGGGAACAGGGTGGGGCAACTATGGCTACACCTTC.

This clonotype was counted only a few times. V and J are TRBV4-3 and TRBJ2-7; D is possibly TRBD1 (6 bases). V was cut by 3 bases and J by 4 bases, with 22 bases left in between. The germline V gene encodes CDR1 LGHNA and CDR2 YSLEER. The CDR3 is made up of 17 amino acids. This CDR3 is CASSHRGPGEGWYEQYV. The CDR3 bases are TGCGCCAGCAGCCACAGGGGCCCAGGAGAAGGATGGTACGAGCAGTACGTC.

Many counts were recorded for this clonotype. The chain employs TRBV7-9 and TRBJ1-2; 7 bases map to TRBD1. The germline V gene encodes CDR1 SEHNR and CDR2 FQNEAQ (reference sequence). There are 17 residues in the CDR3. V shed 1 base and J 2 bases; nucleotides not matched to a gene: 10. CDR3: CASSLGRLRDSNYGYTF. In nucleotides, the CDR3 is TGTGCCAGCAGCTTAGGGCGGCTTAGGGACAGCAACTATGGCTACACCTTC.